The 12 T cell receptor beta chains below come from one sample, sequenced in a study of response to subunit inactivated influenza vaccine. TCRdb reanalysed the RT-PCR reads using MiXCR and keeps one entry per CDR3 protein. The table shows 300,000 to 350,000 distinct CDR3 sequences, with 20% to 25% occurring only once. Material: PBMCs from blood, obtained approximately 22 months after vaccination. The receptor source for this set is a man in his fifties or sixties who received an inactivated influenza vaccine.

V and J are TRBV20-1 and TRBJ1-2, with TRBD1 matching over 10 bases. CDR1 is DFQATT and CDR2 is SNEGSKA in the germline V gene (reference sequence). The junction had 9 bases not matched to a gene; V was cut back by 0 bases and J by 8 bases. CDR3 length: 15 amino acids. Here the CDR3 reads CSARDPGQGINGYTF. DNA for the CDR3: TGCAGTGCTAGAGATCCGGGACAGGGGATTAACGGCTACACCTTC.

V gene TRBV20-1 combines with J gene TRBJ1-6; 9 bases match TRBD1. There are 15 residues in the CDR3. The germline CDR1 and CDR2 sequences are DFQATT and SNEGSKA (reference sequence). J lost 1 base, V lost 6 bases, and 4 bases had no gene match. For the CDR3, the DNA is TGCAGTGCAACCGGGACAGGGTCCTATAATTCACCCCTCCACTTT. It codes for CSATGTGSYNSPLHF.

The chain joins TRBV7-2 to TRBJ1-1; no clear D. The CDR3 spans 14 residues. Trimming took off 6 bases at V and 1 base at J, with 12 bases between the two ends. Germline V gene sequence: CDR1 SGHTA, CDR2 FQGNSA. In nucleotides, the CDR3 is TGTGCCAGCAGTTTGCTCTCGGGGAACACTGAAGCTTTCTTT. Translated: CASSLLSGNTEAFF.

This chain links TRBV7-8 with TRBJ2-2; D unclear. This CDR3 is 13 amino acids long. V gave up 1 base and J gave up 8 bases, with 8 bases separating them. Germline CDR1 reads SGHVS; CDR2 reads FQNEAQ. CDR3 in amino acids: CASSLVRLGELFF. DNA for the CDR3: TGTGCCAGCAGCTTAGTTCGGCTGGGGGAGCTGTTTTTT.

The chain's CDR3 is CASVPLVDTGELFF. In DNA, the CDR3 is TGTGCCAGCGTCCCCCTGGTCGACACCGGGGAGCTGTTTTTT. The J gene is TRBJ2-2, the V gene TRBV2, with no clear D. The CDR3 spans 14 residues. The V gene lost 8 bases and the J gene lost 3 bases, with 13 bases spanning the gap. Germline V lookup: CDR1 SNHLY, CDR2 FYNNEI.

This clonotype has just a few counts. The genes are TRBV20-1 and TRBJ2-7, with D perhaps TRBD2 (5 bases). This CDR3 region has 12 residues. Germline values: CDR1 DFQATT, CDR2 SNEGSKA (reference sequence). Deletions cut 7 bases from V and 6 bases from J, with 16 bases between. CDR3: CSGERSSREQYF. Written as DNA, the CDR3 is TGCAGTGGGGAGAGGTCCAGCCGCGAGCAGTACTTC.

This clonotype has just a few counts. The chain couples TRBV2 to TRBJ2-1, with 8 bases aligning to TRBD2. With V trimmed by 1 base and J by 9 bases, 8 bases remained unmatched. The CDR3 runs to 15 residues. The V gene's germline CDR1 is SNHLY and CDR2 FYNNEI. The CDR3 spells CASSEGTSSRSEQFF. CDR3 in DNA: TGTGCCAGCAGTGAAGGGACTAGCTCTCGGAGTGAGCAGTTCTTC.

V usage is TRBV6-2 or TRBV6-3 and J usage is TRBJ1-5; D is unresolved. The V and J ends lost 0 bases and 3 bases respectively, with 12 bases between them. Germline CDR1 is MNHEY and CDR2 is SVGEGT. The CDR3 has 16 residues. In nucleotides, the CDR3 is TGTGCCAGCAGTTACTCGAGAAGCAGAAACAATCAGCCCCAGCATTTT. Translated: CASSYSRSRNNQPQHF.

The genes are TRBV10-3 and TRBJ2-3; 9 bases agree with TRBD2. V lost 3 bases and J lost 5; bases outside the gene matches: 3. From germline, CDR1 is ENHRY and CDR2 SYGVKD. There are 14 residues in the CDR3. The CDR3 spells CAISDQRGVDTQYF. The CDR3 bases are TGTGCCATCAGTGACCAGCGGGGGGTAGATACGCAGTATTTT.

The chain recombines TRBV15 with TRBJ1-5; weak D call: TRBD1 (5 bases). The CDR3 length is 16 residues. Deletions cut 0 bases from V and 3 bases from J, with 12 bases between. The germline gives CDR1 LNHNV, CDR2 YYDKDF (reference sequence). For the CDR3, the DNA is TGTGCCACCAGCAGAGATCTTGGGACCATCAATCAGCCCCAGCATTTT. It is translated as CATSRDLGTINQPQHF. Full variable domain (rest looked up from reference TRBV15 and TRBJ1-5): DAMVIQNPRYQVTQFGKPVTLSCSQTLNHNVMYWYQQKSSQAPKLLFHYYDKDFNNEADTPDNFQSRRPNTSFCFLDIRSPGLGDTAMYLCATSRDLGTINQPQHFGDGTRLSIL.

This clonotype has a handful of counts. This rearrangement joins TRBV12-5 to TRBJ1-5; a weak D match, TRBD1 (6 bases). The CDR3 spans 12 residues. The germline V gene encodes CDR1 LGHNT and CDR2 FRNRAP. V was pared by 7 bases and J by 11 bases, with 15 bases between. The CDR3 DNA reads as TGTGCTAGTGCGGAGGGGGAGGGATCCCAGCATTTT. Translated: CASAEGEGSQHF.

The chain joins TRBV5-2 to TRBJ2-7; the D call TRBD1 from the table was never checked on the DNA. TRBV5-2 is a recognized pseudogene. The CDR3 covers 18 residues. This CDR3 is CASSLRDTGSASSYEQYF. The CDR3 DNA sequence: TGTGCCAGCAGCTTGCGCGACACAGGGTCCGCGAGCTCCTACGAGCAGTACTTC.